The clone carrying this TCR beta chain has a single count. RNA in amounts of roughly 0.45 to 1 ug was reverse transcribed with random hexamers. Amplification of TCR beta CDR3 was carried out by immunoSEQ multiplex PCR, which covered 54 Vbeta and 13 Jbeta segments. A single record per CDR3 protein comes from TCRdb applying MiXCR to the immunoSEQ multiplex PCR reads. The table has about 120,000 distinct CDR3 sequences, 85% to 95% seen once; the top ten hold approximately 0.12%. CD8+ and CD4+ T cells circulating in blood were sequenced for TCR beta. Matching for age and sex applied to the controls, who were healthy donors. Both CD4+ and CD8+ T cells were negatively isolated, and TEMRA cells underwent FACS enrichment. V lost 4 bases and J 8 bases, leaving 18 bases between the germline ends. The germline V gene has CDR1 SGHTA and CDR2 FQGNSA. The CDR3 loop spans 15 amino acids. The sample belongs to a study of CD8 T cells in Susac syndrome.

The sample consisted of CD8+ T cells from PBMCs. The receptor was derived from a human donor in good health. The chain employs TRBV7-2 and TRBJ2-4; D is possibly TRBD1 or TRBD2 (5 bases each). The CDR3 is CASSYLWPGRDIQYF. In DNA, the CDR3 is TGTGCCAGCAGCTACTTGTGGCCGGGGCGCGACATTCAGTACTTC. Drawing the rest from reference TRBV7-2 and TRBJ2-4, the complete variable domain is GAGVSQSPSNKVTEKGKDVELRCDPISGHTALYWYRQSLGQGLEFLIYFQGNSAPDKSGLPSDRFSAERTGGSVSTLTIQRTQQEDSAVYLCASSYLWPGRDIQYFGAGTRLSVL.